This T cell receptor beta chain was observed in a study of shared clonotypes between healthy human individuals. Study-level results: Naive subsets generally exceeded memory subsets in estimated richness.

As regards this clone: Antigen unknown.

TCRdb's copy holds only in-frame clones and misses some; the assay was immunoSEQ multiplex PCR. The data show 2 million to 2.5 million clones, under 95% seen once. Trimming took 4 bases from V and 0 from J; bases not matched to a gene: 4. The V gene's germline CDR1 is SGHRS and CDR2 YFSETQ. The length of the CDR3 is 15 residues. Input material: naive CD4+ T cells from PBMCs. Sample subset: CD45RA+ positively selected. This sequence was found in a man aged 18 to 30 in good health. Some clones in this sample may be carry-over from other donors' samples. J is TRBJ2-3 and V is TRBV5-1; 8 positions match TRBD1. CDR3 sequence (DNA): TGCGCCAGCAGCCCTAGGACAGGGAGCACAGATACGCAGTATTTT. It is translated as CASSPRTGSTDTQYF.